In this sample, the clone carrying this T cell receptor (beta chain) turned up many times. The sample originates from a study of cytomegalovirus exposure and HLA in healthy donors. PCR amplification relied on 60 Vbeta primers (plus 13 Jbeta primers). Libraries were prepared by immunoSEQ multiplex PCR; TCRdb keeps only in-frame clonotypes and omits some of them. The sample yields over 150,000 clones, roughly three quarters seen once. The CDR3 is 14 amino acids. The V segment lost 5 bases and the J segment 2 bases; nucleotides outside the gene matches: 2. The germline V gene encodes CDR1 MDHEN and CDR2 SYDVKM.

The genes are TRBV28 and TRBJ1-3, with 8 bases identical to TRBD1. The TCR sequence derives from a woman between 45 and 65 years old in good health and CMV-seropositive. Sequences were obtained from PBMCs. This CDR3 reads CASSPTGAGNTIYF. The CDR3 DNA follows: TGTGCCAGCAGTCCGACAGGGGCTGGAAACACCATATATTTT.